The text below deals with one T cell receptor beta chain. From germline, CDR1 is MDHEN and CDR2 SYDVKM. V lost 9 bases and J 4 bases, leaving 18 bases between the germline ends. This CDR3 region has 14 residues. This entry comes from a study of shared clonotypes between healthy human individuals. Across the whole study: Three plates each covered CD4 naive and memory; CD8 naive two, CD8 memory one.

For each subset, genomic DNA was distributed in equal portions over several immunoSEQ plates. TCRdb's table, derived via immunoSEQ multiplex PCR, lists solely in-frame clones and lacks some. The repertoire consists of millions of clones, with roughly 93% occurring once and the leading ten covering 0.39%. This TCR was sampled from a man aged 18 to 30 in good health. Some clones in this sample may be carry-over from other donors' samples. The sample consisted of naive CD4+ T cells from PBMCs. The sample's subset: CD45RA+ positively selected. This chain links TRBV28 with TRBJ1-2, with D possibly TRBD1 on 6 matching bases. The CDR3 sequence is CASQGRTASYGYTF. DNA for the CDR3: TGTGCCAGTCAGGGAAGGACAGCTTCCTATGGCTACACCTTC.